This note documents a single T cell receptor (beta chain) sequence. The data were produced by immunoSEQ multiplex PCR, yet TCRdb's version contains in-frame clones alone and is incomplete. Of some 230,000 clones detected, just over 85% appear once; the ten largest clones hold over 2%. This sample was included in a study of blood T cell repertoires in COVID-19. Study background: The United States, Italy and Spain supplied acute and convalescent COVID-19 samples. PBMCs, B-cell-depleted T cells, or T cells provided the cDNA or gDNA that made up the material.

V shed 4 bases and J shed 0 bases, with 19 bases lying between them. The CDR3 is 17 residues long. From germline, CDR1 is SGHKS and CDR2 YYEKEE (reference sequence). Specimen: peripheral blood. V gene TRBV5-5 combines with J gene TRBJ1-1, with D possibly matching TRBD1 (6 bases). The TCR comes from a man aged 30 to 39 who had recovered from COVID-19. The CDR3 region is CASSLERGSGLNTEAFF. DNA of the CDR3: TGTGCCAGCAGCCTGGAAAGGGGGTCGGGGTTGAACACTGAAGCTTTCTTT.